The 18 T cell receptor beta chains below come from one sample, sequenced in a study of cytomegalovirus exposure and HLA in healthy donors. Both 60 Vbeta primers and 13 Jbeta primers went into the PCR. Some clones are missing from TCRdb's copy, which holds only in-frame ones; the method was immunoSEQ multiplex PCR. The sample lists fewer than 100,000 clones; 60% to 85% were seen once. The specimen sequenced was PBMCs. The receptors were gathered from a man aged 60 to 75 in good health and CMV-seropositive.

The chain combines TRBV6-6 with TRBJ1-4; 9 bases are shared with TRBD1. V trimming: 6 bases; J trimming: 7 bases; junction bases outside the gene matches: 9. The CDR3 extends over 15 amino acids. The germline CDR1 and CDR2 sequences are MNHNY and SVGAGI (reference sequence). CDR3 amino acids: CASSRQGQGVEKLFF. CDR3 sequence (DNA): TGTGCCAGCAGCCGCCAGGGACAGGGTGTTGAAAAACTGTTTTTT.

The chain uses TRBV19 and TRBJ2-7; 9 positions match TRBD1. Trimming cost V 6 bases and J 3 bases; bases outside gene matches: 6. The length of the CDR3 is 14 residues. CDR1 and CDR2 from the germline V gene are LNHDA and SQIVND (reference sequence). The CDR3 loop reads CASRSDRGGYEQYF. The DNA of the CDR3 is TGTGCCAGTAGATCGGACAGGGGAGGCTACGAGCAGTACTTC.

This clone showed up just a few times. The V and J genes are TRBV6-5 and TRBJ2-7; possible D gene TRBD1, 6 bases. CDR1 is MNHEY and CDR2 is SVGAGI in the germline V gene. Trimming removed 5 bases at V and 3 bases at J, with 11 bases between. This CDR3 is built from 13 residues. The CDR3 loop is CASSPQGVYEQYF. The CDR3 DNA reads TGTGCCAGCAGTCCACAGGGCGTCTACGAGCAGTACTTC.

This clone was observed a handful of times. The CDR3 coding sequence is TGTGCCATCAGTGACAGGACAGTCGGGGTCTACGAGCAGTACTTC. Protein: CAISDRTVGVYEQYF. This sequence joins TRBV10-3 and TRBJ2-7, with D perhaps matching TRBD1 (6 bases). This CDR3 region has 15 residues. From germline, CDR1 is ENHRY and CDR2 SYGVKD. V was pared by 3 bases and J by 3 bases, with 15 bases between.

This chain joins TRBV5-8 and TRBJ2-5, with 7 bases matching TRBD1. The CDR3 sequence is 16 residues long. The J segment lost 0 bases and the V segment lost 4 bases, leaving 9 bases of the junction unmatched. Germline V CDR1 and CDR2: SGHTS, YDEGEE. The CDR3 bases are TGTGCCAGCAGCCTAGGACAGGTCAAGTACCAAGAGACCCAGTACTTC. It translates to CASSLGQVKYQETQYF.

The chain employs TRBV5-1 and TRBJ2-3; D uncertain. The CDR3 runs to 15 residues. Deletions cut 2 bases from V and 3 bases from J, with 13 bases between. The germline V gene encodes CDR1 SGHRS and CDR2 YFSETQ. DNA of the CDR3: TGCGCCAGCAGCTTCGCTGTCAGGTGGACAGATACGCAGTATTTT. Its translation is CASSFAVRWTDTQYF.

There are a few counts of this clone. This chain uses TRBV19 with TRBJ1-1, with D possibly TRBD1 on 5 matching bases. The CDR3 spans 14 residues. The germline CDR1 and CDR2 sequences are LNHDA and SQIVND (reference sequence). Between the trimmed V and J ends, which lost 3 bases and 0 bases, there was a span of 8 bases. The DNA of the CDR3 is TGTGCCAGTAGTATGCGACAGCTGAACACTGAAGCTTTCTTT. It encodes CASSMRQLNTEAFF. Complete variable domain (other parts from reference TRBV19 and TRBJ1-1): DGGITQSPKYLFRKEGQNVTLSCEQNLNHDAMYWYRQDPGQGLRLIYYSQIVNDFQKGDIAEGYSVSREKKESFPLTVTSAQKNPTAFYLCASSMRQLNTEAFFGQGTRLTVV.

The genes are TRBV5-1 and TRBJ1-4; 8 bases fit TRBD1. The CDR3 has 13 residues. V lost 4 bases, J lost 7 bases, and 3 bases stayed unmatched. Germline V CDR1 and CDR2: SGHRS, YFSETQ. In DNA form, the CDR3 reads TGCGCCAGCAGCGACGGACAGGGTGAAAAACTGTTTTTT. Encoded protein: CASSDGQGEKLFF.

This clone turned up a few times. CDR3 in amino acids: CASRAWNYGYTF. The CDR3 DNA reads as TGTGCCAGCAGGGCATGGAACTATGGCTACACCTTC. The V gene is TRBV2, the J gene TRBJ1-2, with D uncertain. There are 12 residues in the CDR3. Germline V lookup: CDR1 SNHLY, CDR2 FYNNEI. The V end lost 6 bases, the J end lost 2 bases, and 7 bases lay between the germline ends.

The chain carries TRBV29-1 and TRBJ1-5; D possibly corresponds to TRBD1 (6 bases). V was shortened by 5 bases and J by 6 bases, with 14 bases between the two germline ends. The CDR3 is made up of 13 amino acids. Germline lookup yields CDR1 SQVTM and CDR2 ANQGSEA. CDR3 sequence (DNA): TGCAGCGTTACCCAGGGGAGGGGTCAGCCCCAGCATTTT. As protein: CSVTQGRGQPQHF. Variable domain in full (rest from reference TRBV29-1 and TRBJ1-5): SAVISQKPSRDICQRGTSLTIQCQVDSQVTMMFWYRQQPGQSLTLIATANQGSEATYESGFVIDKFPISRPNLTFSTLTVSNMSPEDSSIYLCSVTQGRGQPQHFGDGTRLSIL.

The V call is TRBV19, the J call TRBJ2-7, with D unresolved. Germline V lookup: CDR1 LNHDA, CDR2 SQIVND (reference sequence). Between the trimmed V and J ends, which lost 4 bases and 0 bases, there was a span of 7 bases. This CDR3 region has 13 residues. CDR3 region: CASSTGPSYEQYF. Written as DNA, the CDR3 is TGTGCCAGTAGTACTGGGCCCTCCTACGAGCAGTACTTC.

The CDR3 DNA sequence: TGTGCCAGCAGTGAACGGACAGGAAATGAGCAGTTCTTC. Translated: CASSERTGNEQFF. V gene TRBV2 combines with J gene TRBJ2-1; 7 nucleotides line up with TRBD1. Germline CDR1 is SNHLY and CDR2 is FYNNEI. V lost 2 bases, J lost 7 bases, and 2 bases stayed unmatched. The CDR3 has 13 residues.

This sequence joins TRBV4-3 and TRBJ2-7; D gene ambiguous. This CDR3 contains 14 residues. The V end lost 1 base, the J end lost 0 bases, and 7 bases lay between the germline ends. In germline, CDR1 is LGHNA, CDR2 YSLEER. CDR3 sequence reads: CASSQVQASYEQYF. For the CDR3, the DNA is TGCGCCAGCAGCCAAGTCCAGGCCTCCTACGAGCAGTACTTC.

The CDR3: CASSLRELSSYEQYF. The CDR3 DNA follows: TGTGCCAGCAGTTTACGGGAGTTGAGCTCCTACGAGCAGTACTTC. The gene calls are TRBV6-5 and TRBJ2-7; D perhaps matches TRBD2 (6 bases). Germline-derived CDR1 and CDR2 are MNHEY and SVGAGI. V lost 4 bases to trimming and J lost 0 bases, with 13 bases between them. The CDR3 spans 15 residues.

The J gene is TRBJ1-6, the V gene TRBV5-5; D gene uncertain. V was shortened by 5 bases and J by 14 bases, with 20 bases between the two germline ends. Germline CDR1 is SGHKS and CDR2 is YYEKEE (reference sequence). This CDR3 has 14 amino acids. CDR3 amino acids: CASRPPILGAALHF. CDR3 coding DNA: TGTGCCAGCAGACCCCCCATCCTGGGCGCTGCCCTCCACTTT.

The gene calls are TRBV14 and TRBJ2-7; D is unclear. The V end was cut by 1 base, the J end by 5 bases, with 6 bases between. The CDR3 length is 12 residues. Germline CDR1 and CDR2: SGHDN and FVKESK. The DNA of the CDR3 is TGTGCCAGCAGCCAAGTTCCTAACGAGCAGTACTTC. It is translated as CASSQVPNEQYF.

The chain couples TRBV9 to TRBJ2-7; 8 bases align to TRBD1. V lost 0 bases to trimming and J lost 5 bases; unmatched junction nucleotides: 7. The CDR3 is 15 amino acids. Germline values: CDR1 SGDLS, CDR2 YYNGEE. Written as DNA, the CDR3 is TGTGCCAGCAGCGTAGAGGGACAGGTCATCGACGAGCAGTACTTC. Translated, it gives CASSVEGQVIDEQYF.

The chain couples TRBV28 to TRBJ2-1, with D possibly being TRBD1 (6 bases). The CDR3 loop spans 12 amino acids. Trimming took 6 bases from V and 16 from J, leaving 19 bases between them. Germline V CDR1 and CDR2: MDHEN, SYDVKM. The CDR3 protein is CASSEGHHSPFF. The CDR3 bases are TGTGCCAGCAGCGAGGGACACCACAGCCCCTTCTTC.